This T cell receptor (beta chain) was identified during a study of blood T cells in healthy people across ages. General observations from the study: As age increased, TCR beta diversity per million T cells fell in a roughly linear fashion.

As regards this clonotype: Its matching antigen is unknown.

Approximately 9.6 milliliters of peripheral blood were drawn from each donor into EDTA-treated tubes. Each sample had at least 7 million PBMCs isolated. Trimming took off 2 bases at V and 8 bases at J, with 15 bases between the two ends. CDR1 is MRHNA and CDR2 is SNTAGT in the germline V gene. This CDR3 region has 14 residues. Through a sample-barcoded 5' primer and a J-beta primer mix, a second PCR was run for about 6 to 12 cycles. Each cDNA molecule received a tag from a template-switch adaptor that had 12 random nucleotides. TCRdb fed the 5' RACE reads into MiXCR, producing one record per CDR3 protein. This sample has hundreds of thousands of distinct CDR3 sequences, with approximately 52% found just once.

This clonotype originated in a woman of 80 years or more in good health. Sample: blood. The chain recombines TRBV6-4 with TRBJ1-2, with D maybe TRBD1 (6 bases). The CDR3: CASSDRQGSGGYTF. The CDR3 DNA reads as TGTGCCAGCAGTGACCGGCAGGGGAGCGGCGGCTACACCTTC.